These 19 T cell receptor beta chains share one sample of origin, sequenced in a study of cytomegalovirus exposure and HLA in healthy donors. Use of 60 Vbeta and 13 Jbeta primers characterized the PCR. Sequencing used immunoSEQ multiplex PCR; TCRdb keeps in-frame clones, though not all of them. The table lists roughly 140,000 clones, 73% of them singletons, with 13% to 15% in the top ten. Sequenced input: PBMCs. These TCRs come from a human donor in good health.

A few counts support this clone. The chain combines TRBV13 with TRBJ2-1; D unresolved. The CDR3 length is 13 residues. The germline V gene encodes CDR1 PRHDT and CDR2 FYEKMQ (reference sequence). The V end lost 2 bases, the J end lost 9 bases, and 11 bases lay between the germline ends. DNA of the CDR3: TGTGCCAGCAGCTTATATGGGTCAGGTGAGCAGTTCTTC. It is translated as CASSLYGSGEQFF.

CDR3 protein: CASRDPSGVQETQYF. CDR3 DNA: TGTGCCAGCAGAGACCCCTCGGGTGTCCAAGAGACCCAGTACTTC. This chain connects TRBV6-5 to TRBJ2-5; D unresolved. The CDR3 length is 15 residues. Trimming pared 6 bases from V and 1 base from J, leaving 15 bases between. From germline, CDR1 is MNHEY and CDR2 SVGAGI.

This clone was found a few times. The V and J genes are TRBV4-1 and TRBJ2-5; D call uncertain. V dropped 4 bases and J dropped 5 bases, with 14 bases sitting between them. The germline CDR1 and CDR2 sequences are MGHRA and YSYEKL. This CDR3 comprises 14 residues. CDR3 coding DNA: TGCGCCAGCAGCCTACTGGGCGATGGTGAGACCCAGTACTTC. It encodes CASSLLGDGETQYF.

This chain uses TRBV7-3 with TRBJ1-1, with a possible D match to TRBD1 (6 bases). CDR3 length equals 14 residues. V was clipped by 5 bases and J by 7 bases, with 17 bases between them. Looked up from germline, CDR1 is SGHTA and CDR2 is FQGTGA. The CDR3 loop is CASSRDTAAGEAFF. Here the CDR3 DNA reads TGTGCCAGCAGCCGGGACACAGCGGCTGGTGAAGCTTTCTTT. Full variable domain (remainder filled in from reference TRBV7-3 and TRBJ1-1): GAGVSQTPSNKVTEKGKYVELRCDPISGHTALYWYRQSLGQGPEFLIYFQGTGAADDSGLPNDRFFAVRPEGSVSTLKIQRTERGDSAVYLCASSRDTAAGEAFFGQGTRLTVV.

V gene TRBV2 combines with J gene TRBJ2-3; 9 bases align to TRBD1. The CDR3 covers 16 residues. CDR1 is SNHLY, CDR2 FYNNEI, per germline. V trimming: 4 bases; J trimming: 2 bases; junction bases outside the gene matches: 7. The CDR3 region has the DNA TGTGCCAGCAGTGCCTTGACAGGGGGAAACACAGATACGCAGTATTTT. Protein product: CASSALTGGNTDTQYF.

The rearrangement uses TRBV27 and TRBJ1-2; tentative D call: TRBD1 (5 bases). The CDR3 has 13 residues. Germline CDR1 and CDR2: MNHEY and SMNVEV (reference sequence). V lost 3 bases to trimming and J lost 5 bases, with 10 bases between them. CDR3 protein: CASSFGQGYGYTF. The CDR3 coding sequence is TGTGCCAGCAGTTTTGGGCAGGGTTATGGCTACACCTTC.

The V call is TRBV11-2, the J call TRBJ2-3, with TRBD2 as a possible D gene (6 bases). Germline CDR1 reads SGHAT; CDR2 reads FQNNGV. This CDR3 is built from 12 residues. Trimming removed 3 bases at V and 8 bases at J, with 9 bases between. CDR3 amino acids: CASSFGGVTQYF. The CDR3 coding sequence is TGTGCCAGCAGCTTCGGGGGAGTTACGCAGTATTTT.

This clone was picked up one time. This chain uses TRBV5-4 with TRBJ2-5; tentative D call: TRBD2 (5 bases). The CDR3 contains 15 residues. The V end lost 0 bases, the J end lost 5 bases, and 14 bases lay between the germline ends. Germline loops: CDR1 SGHNT, CDR2 YYREEE (reference sequence). The CDR3 loop reads CASSLESASTETQYF. CDR3 nucleotide sequence: TGTGCCAGCAGCTTGGAGTCGGCTAGCACGGAGACCCAGTACTTC.

The gene calls are TRBV5-6 and TRBJ2-5; D might be TRBD2 (5 bases). CDR3 length: 14 amino acids. Germline CDR1 SGHDT, CDR2 YYEEEE. The V gene lost 4 bases and the J gene lost 3 bases, with 13 bases spanning the gap. The CDR3 loop is CASSRKTREETQYF. In DNA, the CDR3 is TGTGCCAGCAGCCGAAAAACTAGAGAAGAGACCCAGTACTTC.

J is TRBJ1-2 and V is TRBV5-4; TRBD1 might be the D (6 bases). Trimming removed 9 bases at V and 6 bases at J, with 15 bases between. Germline assignment: CDR1 SGHNT and CDR2 YYREEE (reference sequence). CDR3 length: 12 amino acids. CDR3 in amino acids: CATTAQGNGYTF. The CDR3, as DNA: TGTGCCACCACGGCACAGGGTAATGGCTACACCTTC.

The chain recombines TRBV5-4 with TRBJ2-7, with 15 bases identical to TRBD2. J lost 10 bases, V lost 4 bases, and 12 bases had no gene match. The CDR3 consists of 16 residues. Germline V gene data show CDR1 as SGHNT and CDR2 as YYREEE (reference sequence). The CDR3, as DNA: TGTGCCAGCAGCGCCCCGGGACTAGCGGGGGGCGGGTCCCAGTACTTC. Translating gives CASSAPGLAGGGSQYF. Using reference TRBV5-4 and TRBJ2-7 for the parts outside the CDR3, the full variable domain is ETGVTQSPTHLIKTRGQQVTLRCSSQSGHNTVSWYQQALGQGPQFIFQYYREEENGRGNFPPRFSGLQFPNYSSELNVNALELDDSALYLCASSAPGLAGGGSQYFGPGTRLTVT.

This chain joins TRBV5-6 and TRBJ1-6; 9 nucleotides align to TRBD1. J gave up 9 bases and V 3 bases, and 7 bases lay outside the gene matches. The CDR3 has 15 amino acids. Germline V gene data show CDR1 as SGHDT and CDR2 as YYEEEE. In DNA, the CDR3 is TGTGCCAGCAGCTACAGCGGGACAGGGTTTTCACCCCTCCACTTT. It is translated as CASSYSGTGFSPLHF.

The chain couples TRBV7-3 to TRBJ2-5; 9 bases align to TRBD2. CDR3 length: 17 amino acids. With V trimmed by 2 bases and J by 5 bases, 12 bases remained unmatched. CDR1 and CDR2 (germline): SGHTA, FQGTGA. The CDR3 region is CASSLGPLRGGRETQYF. Here the CDR3 DNA reads TGTGCCAGCAGCTTAGGGCCGTTGCGGGGGGGCCGTGAGACCCAGTACTTC.

The rearrangement joins TRBV4-1 to TRBJ2-2; D gene ambiguous. V was cut by 1 base and J by 8 bases, with 5 bases left in between. Germline-derived CDR1 and CDR2 are MGHRA and YSYEKL. The CDR3 loop spans 12 amino acids. In DNA form, the CDR3 reads TGCGCCAGCAGCCAAGTTTCTGGGGAGCTGTTTTTT. This encodes CASSQVSGELFF.

V usage is TRBV28 and J usage is TRBJ1-2; D remains unclear. Germline V gene data show CDR1 as MDHEN and CDR2 as SYDVKM. The CDR3 consists of 16 residues. The V and J ends lost 2 bases and 3 bases respectively, with 16 bases between them. The CDR3 bases are TGTGCCAGCAGTTTAAGTGCGGGGAGGAGAGACTATGGCTACACCTTC. This gives the protein CASSLSAGRRDYGYTF.

The chain has TRBV5-1 and TRBJ2-1; the match to TRBD2 covers 13 bases. J lost 6 bases, V lost 4 bases, and 1 base had no gene match. This CDR3 is built from 14 residues. Germline values: CDR1 SGHRS, CDR2 YFSETQ. DNA of the CDR3: TGCGCCAGCAGCAGGACTAGCGGGGGCAATGAGCAGTTCTTC. It specifies CASSRTSGGNEQFF. Supplemented by reference TRBV5-1 and TRBJ2-1, the full variable domain reads KAGVTQTPRYLIKTRGQQVTLSCSPISGHRSVSWYQQTPGQGLQFLFEYFSETQRNKGNFPGRFSGRQFSNSRSEMNVSTLELGDSALYLCASSRTSGGNEQFFGPGTRLTVL.

This clone has just a few counts. The chain links TRBV4-1 to TRBJ2-2, with no clear D. The germline V and J ends were trimmed by 1 base and 8 bases, with 5 bases remaining between them. The CDR3 sequence is 12 residues long. Germline V gene lookup returns CDR1 MGHRA and CDR2 YSYEKL. The CDR3: CASSQVRGELFF. CDR3 bases: TGCGCCAGCAGCCAAGTTCGGGGGGAGCTGTTTTTT.

A word on this clone: Distinct nucleotide sequences in the sample also encode this CDR3. The chain combines TRBV28 with TRBJ2-7; a possible D gene is TRBD2 (5 bases). V gave up 5 bases and J gave up 1 base, with 9 bases separating them. From germline, CDR1 is MDHEN and CDR2 SYDVKM. This CDR3 contains 13 residues. CDR3 amino acids: CASSPPGSYEQYF. As DNA, the CDR3 is TGTGCCAGCAGTCCTCCGGGGTCCTACGAGCAGTACTTC.

The V gene is TRBV5-4, the J gene TRBJ2-3, with D possibly being TRBD2 (6 bases). Per the germline V gene, CDR1 is SGHNT and CDR2 is YYREEE (reference sequence). The CDR3 consists of 15 residues. V shed 3 bases and J shed 1 base, with 12 bases lying between them. This chain's CDR3 is CASSSRPGGTDTQYF. Here the CDR3 DNA reads TGTGCCAGCAGCTCCCGCCCGGGGGGCACAGATACGCAGTATTTT. The full variable domain, rest sourced from reference TRBV5-4 and TRBJ2-3, is ETGVTQSPTHLIKTRGQQVTLRCSSQSGHNTVSWYQQALGQGPQFIFQYYREEENGRGNFPPRFSGLQFPNYSSELNVNALELDDSALYLCASSSRPGGTDTQYFGPGTRLTVL.